This entry lists 25 T cell receptor beta chains sequenced from one sample in a study of T cells in Graves' hyperthyroidism and ophthalmopathy. Using RNA transcripts as the source, TCR beta CDR3 regions were amplified. A first-round RT-PCR of the TCR CDR3 used the HTBI primer set. TCRdb used MiXCR to reprocess the multiplex PCR reads, holding one entry per CDR3 protein. The data show approximately 630,000 distinct CDR3 sequences, 15% to 20% seen once. The material sequenced was blood. The receptors were gathered from a woman in her twenties or thirties with Graves' hyperthyroidism.

The sample holds a few counts of this clonotype. The chain employs TRBV19 and TRBJ2-7; 10 bases map to TRBD1. This CDR3 is built from 15 residues. V was clipped by 7 bases and J by 3 bases; unmatched bases: 9. Germline V CDR1 and CDR2: LNHDA, SQIVND (reference sequence). The CDR3 DNA reads as TGTGCCAGTACCCATACCGGGACAGGGGACTACGAGCAGTACTTC. It is translated as CASTHTGTGDYEQYF.

This clonotype came up once. At one of its ends the junction is not consistent with the germline gene, which may arise from a read error. This chain connects TRBV10-3 to TRBJ2-3, with D possibly TRBD2 on 6 matching bases. Germline V gene lookup returns CDR1 ENHRY and CDR2 SYGVKD. This CDR3 is 14 amino acids long. CDR3 in DNA: TGTGCCAGCAGTTTAAGAGGAGAGGGAGGTACGCAGTATTTT. Translating gives CASSLRGEGGTQYF.

This clonotype was recorded at least ten times. The rearrangement links TRBV3-1 to TRBJ2-5; D possibly corresponds to TRBD2 (5 bases). The V end lost 2 bases, the J end lost 5 bases, and 18 bases lay between the germline ends. This CDR3 region has 16 residues. The V gene's germline CDR1 is LGHDT and CDR2 YNNKEL (reference sequence). This chain's CDR3 is CASSQLAGGPRETQYF. In nucleotides, the CDR3 is TGTGCCAGCAGCCAACTTGCGGGCGGCCCACGGGAGACCCAGTACTTC.

This clonotype was counted many times. V is TRBV30 and J is TRBJ2-3; D might be TRBD2 (5 bases). Trimming removed 1 base from V and 0 bases from J, with 11 bases in between. CDR1 GTSNPN and CDR2 SVGIG come from the germline V gene (reference sequence). The CDR3 contains 15 residues. CDR3 in DNA: TGTGCCTGGAGTGGGACTGCTCCTAGCACAGATACGCAGTATTTT. It translates to CAWSGTAPSTDTQYF.

Ten or more counts support this clonotype. This chain joins TRBV7-9 and TRBJ1-1, with D possibly TRBD1 on 5 matching bases. The CDR3 is made up of 13 amino acids. Germline CDR1 SEHNR, CDR2 FQNEAQ (reference sequence). Trimming removed 5 bases at V and 5 bases at J, with 12 bases between. The CDR3 sequence: CASSLDSDTEAFF. The CDR3 bases are TGTGCCAGCAGCCTAGACAGTGATACTGAAGCTTTCTTT.

The gene calls are TRBV6-6 and TRBJ2-4, with D perhaps TRBD2 (5 bases). In germline, CDR1 is MNHNY, CDR2 SVGAGI (reference sequence). Trimming pared 0 bases from V and 7 bases from J, leaving 13 bases between. The CDR3 totals 15 residues. The CDR3 region is CASSYSPDSGNIQYF. The CDR3, as DNA: TGTGCCAGCAGTTACTCGCCCGATTCGGGGAACATTCAGTACTTC.

This clonotype was seen at least ten times. The genes are TRBV6-1 and TRBJ2-1; possibly TRBD1 for D (6 bases). CDR1 is MNHNS and CDR2 is SASEGT in the germline V gene. Trimming removed 5 bases at V and 3 bases at J, with 17 bases between. This CDR3 is built from 16 residues. CDR3 sequence: CASSPHRAGIYNEQFF. The DNA for the CDR3 is TGTGCCAGCAGTCCCCACAGGGCCGGGATCTACAATGAGCAGTTCTTC.

This clonotype showed up just a few times. The gene calls are TRBV6-2 or TRBV6-3 and TRBJ1-4; 9 positions agree with TRBD1. V gave up 8 bases and J gave up 4 bases; unmatched junction bases: 8. CDR3 length equals 15 residues. CDR1 and CDR2 (germline): MNHEY, SVGEGT. This chain's CDR3 is CASGPGQGFNEKLFF. The CDR3 DNA sequence: TGTGCCAGCGGCCCGGGACAGGGTTTTAATGAAAAACTGTTTTTT.

This clonotype was detected many times. The genes are TRBV10-3 and TRBJ2-1, with 11 bases that match TRBD1. The junction had 1 base not matched to a gene; V was cut back by 0 bases and J by 3 bases. The CDR3 sequence is 16 residues long. Germline CDR1 reads ENHRY; CDR2 reads SYGVKD. The CDR3 region has the DNA TGTGCCATCAGTGAGTCCGGGACAGGGGGCTACAATGAGCAGTTCTTC. It codes for CAISESGTGGYNEQFF.

This clonotype was detected ten times or more. The chain is built from TRBV5-1 and TRBJ1-4; D remains ambiguous. There are 16 residues in the CDR3. CDR1 SGHRS and CDR2 YFSETQ come from the germline V gene. The V gene lost 0 bases and the J gene lost 0 bases, with 9 bases spanning the gap. The CDR3 reads CASSLGRIATNEKLFF. CDR3 nucleotides: TGCGCCAGCAGCTTGGGGAGGATTGCAACTAATGAAAAACTGTTTTTT.

In this sample, this clonotype turned up a few times. The chain combines TRBV6-1 with TRBJ2-7, with D tentatively TRBD1 (6 bases). This CDR3 spans 14 amino acids. Germline V gene data show CDR1 as MNHNS and CDR2 as SASEGT. V was trimmed by 6 bases and J by 5 bases, leaving 17 bases between them. The CDR3 region is CASSWPGAKHEQYF. In nucleotides, the CDR3 is TGTGCCAGCAGCTGGCCAGGGGCCAAACACGAGCAGTACTTC.

This clonotype showed up many times. The genes are TRBV5-1 and TRBJ1-3, with unresolved D. The length of the CDR3 is 16 residues. Trimming left V 0 bases short and J 0 bases short, with 10 bases between. Germline loops: CDR1 SGHRS, CDR2 YFSETQ. CDR3 sequence (DNA): TGCGCCAGCAGCTTGGCCCCGCCCGACTCTGGAAACACCATATATTTT. Protein sequence: CASSLAPPDSGNTIYF.

This chain joins TRBV30 and TRBJ1-5, with TRBD1 matching 10 bases. Germline V gene sequence: CDR1 GTSNPN, CDR2 SVGIG (reference sequence). The CDR3 runs 14 residues. The ends lost 5 bases at V and 3 bases at J; junction bases unmatched: 4. CDR3 in amino acids: CAWGTGVDNQPQHF. In DNA form, the CDR3 reads TGTGCCTGGGGGACAGGGGTTGACAATCAGCCCCAGCATTTT.

V gene TRBV27 combines with J gene TRBJ2-2, with 11 bases fitting TRBD1. Germline assignment: CDR1 MNHEY and CDR2 SMNVEV (reference sequence). Unmatched junction bases numbered 5, after V lost 5 bases and J lost 3 bases. This CDR3 comprises 16 residues. In DNA form, the CDR3 reads TGTGCCAGCAGTGGACAGGGGGCGCGGGACACCGGGGAGCTGTTTTTT. This sequence encodes CASSGQGARDTGELFF.

This clonotype was counted many times. The rearrangement joins TRBV2 to TRBJ2-5; TRBD2 matches at 9 bases. The CDR3 covers 14 residues. Germline V CDR1 and CDR2: SNHLY, FYNNEI. The trim removed 7 bases at V and 3 bases at J, leaving 6 bases unmatched. The CDR3 DNA follows: TGTGCCAGCACGAGACTAGCGGCTAAAGAGACCCAGTACTTC. This codes for CASTRLAAKETQYF.

This clonotype was found many times. The chain employs TRBV6-2 or TRBV6-3 and TRBJ2-1, with TRBD2 matching 8 bases. The CDR3 totals 16 residues. Germline V CDR1 and CDR2: MNHEY, SVGEGT. With 6 bases clipped from V and 6 bases from J, the junction kept 13 bases outside the gene matches. CDR3 DNA sequence: TGTGCCAGCAGCCCCCGGGGAGCGGGAGCCTCCAATGAGCAGTTCTTC. Protein sequence: CASSPRGAGASNEQFF.

The genes are TRBV9 and TRBJ2-2; D may be TRBD2 (7 bases). Germline CDR1 reads SGDLS; CDR2 reads YYNGEE. This CDR3 has 16 amino acids. V lost 0 bases, J lost 0 bases, and 9 bases lay in between. This CDR3 is CASSVGGGSNTGELFF. CDR3 sequence (DNA): TGTGCCAGCAGCGTAGGCGGGGGCTCGAACACCGGGGAGCTGTTTTTT. The complete variable domain, with remaining parts taken from reference TRBV9 and TRBJ2-2, reads DSGVTQTPKHLITATGQRVTLRCSPRSGDLSVYWYQQSLDQGLQFLIQYYNGEERAKGNILERFSAQQFPDLHSELNLSSLELGDSALYFCASSVGGGSNTGELFFGEGSRLTVL.

This clonotype was recorded many times. V is TRBV12-3 or TRBV12-4 and J is TRBJ2-1, with 12 bases aligning to TRBD2. The CDR3 runs to 14 residues. Trimming cost V 6 bases and J 10 bases; bases outside gene matches: 7. The DNA of the CDR3 is TGTGCCAGCAGCCGACTAGCGGGAGAGCACGAGCAGTTCTTC. Its translation is CASSRLAGEHEQFF.

This clonotype appeared many times. The V and J genes are TRBV12-3 or TRBV12-4 and TRBJ2-1, with 8 nucleotides matching TRBD2. This CDR3 has 16 amino acids. The trim removed 2 bases at V and 7 bases at J, leaving 10 bases unmatched. In DNA, the CDR3 is TGTGCCAGCAGTTTAATCCCGGGACTAGGCGAAAATGAGCAGTTCTTC. Amino acid sequence: CASSLIPGLGENEQFF.

This clonotype was found many times. The rearrangement uses TRBV11-2 and TRBJ2-2; 9 nucleotides match TRBD2. This CDR3 has 15 amino acids. Germline assignment: CDR1 SGHAT and CDR2 FQNNGV. J lost 4 bases, V lost 4 bases, and 4 bases had no gene match. The CDR3 sequence: CASSSQLAGTGELFF. The CDR3 coding sequence is TGTGCCAGCAGCTCACAACTAGCGGGCACCGGGGAGCTGTTTTTT.

This clonotype was picked up many times. The gene calls are TRBV5-1 and TRBJ2-7, with D possibly TRBD1 on 5 matching bases. The CDR3 extends over 13 amino acids. V dropped 0 bases and J dropped 1 base, with 5 bases sitting between them. Germline lookup yields CDR1 SGHRS and CDR2 YFSETQ. CDR3 region: CASSLEGSYEQYF. DNA of the CDR3: TGCGCCAGCAGCTTGGAGGGGTCCTACGAGCAGTACTTC. The variable domain in full, with the rest retrieved from reference TRBV5-1 and TRBJ2-7, is KAGVTQTPRYLIKTRGQQVTLSCSPISGHRSVSWYQQTPGQGLQFLFEYFSETQRNKGNFPGRFSGRQFSNSRSEMNVSTLELGDSALYLCASSLEGSYEQYFGPGTRLTVT.

This clonotype was seen ten or more times. The DNA of the CDR3 is TGTGCCAGCAGTTCCAGGGACTCGAACACTGAAGCTTTCTTT. Translation gives CASSSRDSNTEAFF. The chain has TRBV12-3 or TRBV12-4 and TRBJ1-1, with D possibly being TRBD1 (5 bases). This CDR3 has 14 residues. The ends were cut back, 4 bases at V and 1 base at J, with 10 bases in the middle.

V and J are TRBV4-3 and TRBJ2-5; maybe TRBD2 (7 bases). V gave up 0 bases and J gave up 4 bases, with 15 bases separating them. Germline-derived CDR1 and CDR2 are LGHNA and YSLEER. The CDR3 extends over 16 amino acids. CDR3 in amino acids: CASSQDGRGAVETQYF. In DNA form, the CDR3 reads TGCGCCAGCAGCCAAGACGGACGGGGGGCCGTAGAGACCCAGTACTTC.

This clonotype appeared many times. CDR3 protein: CASSLGTQYF. CDR3 nucleotide sequence: TGTGCCAGCAGCCTGGGTACGCAGTATTTT. The rearrangement links TRBV28 to TRBJ2-3; D uncertain. This CDR3 has 10 amino acids. The V end lost 6 bases, the J end lost 8 bases, and 6 bases lay between the germline ends. In germline, CDR1 is MDHEN, CDR2 SYDVKM.

This clonotype has more than one count but fewer than ten. V is TRBV14 and J is TRBJ2-5; 11 nucleotides align to TRBD2. Germline CDR1 and CDR2: SGHDN and FVKESK. V was clipped by 6 bases and J by 2 bases; unmatched bases: 5. This CDR3 comprises 15 residues. CDR3 nucleotides: TGTGCCAGCAGATTACTAGCGGGAGAACAAGAGACCCAGTACTTC. Its translation is CASRLLAGEQETQYF.